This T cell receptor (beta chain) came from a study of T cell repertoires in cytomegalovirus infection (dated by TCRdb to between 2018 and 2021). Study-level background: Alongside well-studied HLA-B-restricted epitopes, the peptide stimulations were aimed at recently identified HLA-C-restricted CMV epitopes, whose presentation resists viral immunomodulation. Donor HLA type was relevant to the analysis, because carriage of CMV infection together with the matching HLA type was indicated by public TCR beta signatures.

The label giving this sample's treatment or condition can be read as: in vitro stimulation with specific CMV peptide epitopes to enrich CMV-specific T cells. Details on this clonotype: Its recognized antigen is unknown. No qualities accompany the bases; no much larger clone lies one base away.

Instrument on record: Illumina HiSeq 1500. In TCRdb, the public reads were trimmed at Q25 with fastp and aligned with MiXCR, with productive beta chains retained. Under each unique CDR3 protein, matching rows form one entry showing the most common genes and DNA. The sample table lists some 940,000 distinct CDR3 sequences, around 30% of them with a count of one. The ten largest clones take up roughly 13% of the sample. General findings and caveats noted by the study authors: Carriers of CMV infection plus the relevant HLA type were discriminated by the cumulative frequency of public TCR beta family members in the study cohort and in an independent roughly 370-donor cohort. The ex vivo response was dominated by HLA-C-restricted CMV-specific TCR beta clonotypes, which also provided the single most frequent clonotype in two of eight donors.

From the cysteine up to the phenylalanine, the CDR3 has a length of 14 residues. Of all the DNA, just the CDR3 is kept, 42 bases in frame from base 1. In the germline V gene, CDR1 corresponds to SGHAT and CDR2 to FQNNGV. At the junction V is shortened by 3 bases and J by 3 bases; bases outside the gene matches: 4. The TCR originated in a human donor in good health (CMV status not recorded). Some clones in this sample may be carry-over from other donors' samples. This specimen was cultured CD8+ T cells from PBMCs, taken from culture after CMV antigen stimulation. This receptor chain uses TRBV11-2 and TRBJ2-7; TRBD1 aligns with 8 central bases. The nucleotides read TGTGCCAGCAGCTTCGGACAGGGATTCTACGAGCAGTACTTC. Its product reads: CASSFGQGFYEQYF.